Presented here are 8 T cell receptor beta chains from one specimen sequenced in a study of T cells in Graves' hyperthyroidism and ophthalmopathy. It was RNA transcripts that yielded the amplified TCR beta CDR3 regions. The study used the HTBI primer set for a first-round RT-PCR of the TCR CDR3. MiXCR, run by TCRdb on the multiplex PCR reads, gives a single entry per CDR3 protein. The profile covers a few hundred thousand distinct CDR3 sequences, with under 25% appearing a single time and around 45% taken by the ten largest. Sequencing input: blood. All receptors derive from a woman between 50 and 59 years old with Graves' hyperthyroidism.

CDR3 sequence (DNA): TGTGCCAGCAGAGGACAGGGGGTCGGTCAGCCCCAGCATTTT. Amino acid sequence: CASRGQGVGQPQHF. The chain has TRBV12-3 or TRBV12-4 and TRBJ1-5, with TRBD1 matching 10 bases. The CDR3 is 14 residues long. After removal of 6 bases from V and 6 bases from J, the junction contained 5 bases not matched to a gene.

The DNA for the CDR3 is TGTGCCAGCAGGACGGACACCCCGGGAAACACTGAAGCTTTCTTT. Amino acid sequence: CASRTDTPGNTEAFF. The chain couples TRBV6-1 to TRBJ1-1, with TRBD1 as a possible D gene (5 bases). Between the trimmed V and J ends, which lost 6 bases and 2 bases, there was a span of 16 bases. The CDR3 loop spans 15 amino acids. The germline V gene encodes CDR1 MNHNS and CDR2 SASEGT.

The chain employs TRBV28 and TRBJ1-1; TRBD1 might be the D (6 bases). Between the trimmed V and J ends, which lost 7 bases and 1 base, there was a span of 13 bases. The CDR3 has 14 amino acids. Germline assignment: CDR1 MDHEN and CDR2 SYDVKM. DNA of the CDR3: TGTGCCAGCAACCTAAGGGGGACGAACACTGAAGCTTTCTTT. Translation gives CASNLRGTNTEAFF.

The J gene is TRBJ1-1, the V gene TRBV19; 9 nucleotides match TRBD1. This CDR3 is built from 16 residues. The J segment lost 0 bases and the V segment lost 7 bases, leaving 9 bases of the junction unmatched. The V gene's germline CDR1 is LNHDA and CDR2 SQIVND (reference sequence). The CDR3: CASTARGQGLNTEAFF. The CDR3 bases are TGTGCCAGTACCGCAAGGGGACAGGGCCTGAACACTGAAGCTTTCTTT.

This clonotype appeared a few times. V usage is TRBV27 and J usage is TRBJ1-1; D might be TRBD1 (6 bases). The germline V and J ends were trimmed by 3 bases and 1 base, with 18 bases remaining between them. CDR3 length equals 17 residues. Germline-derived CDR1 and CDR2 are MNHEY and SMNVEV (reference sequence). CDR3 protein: CASSFGPTGTKNTEAFF. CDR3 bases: TGTGCCAGCAGTTTCGGCCCAACCGGGACAAAGAACACTGAAGCTTTCTTT.

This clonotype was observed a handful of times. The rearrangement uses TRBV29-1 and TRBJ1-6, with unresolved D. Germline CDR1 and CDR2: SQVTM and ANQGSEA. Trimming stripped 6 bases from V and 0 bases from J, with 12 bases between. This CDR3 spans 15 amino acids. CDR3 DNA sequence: TGCAGCGTCCAGACGGAGAGCTCCTATAATTCACCCCTCCACTTT. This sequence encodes CSVQTESSYNSPLHF.

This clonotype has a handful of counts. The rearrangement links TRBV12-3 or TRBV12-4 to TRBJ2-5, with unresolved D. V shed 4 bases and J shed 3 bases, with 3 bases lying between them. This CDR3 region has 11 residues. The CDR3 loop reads CASSWKETQYF. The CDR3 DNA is TGTGCCAGCAGTTGGAAAGAGACCCAGTACTTC.

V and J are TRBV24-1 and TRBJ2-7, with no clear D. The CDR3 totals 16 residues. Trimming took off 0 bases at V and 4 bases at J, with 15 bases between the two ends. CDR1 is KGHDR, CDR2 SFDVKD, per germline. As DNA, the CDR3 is TGTGCCACCAGTGATTTGCTCAGGTTTGAGAGGTACGAGCAGTACTTC. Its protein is CATSDLLRFERYEQYF.